A single sample gave rise to the 14 T cell receptor beta chains below, sequenced in a study of siplizumab effects on memory and regulatory T cells. Repertoires were generated with immunoSEQ multiplex PCR, while TCRdb's copy carries only in-frame clones and drops some. In the table there are 87,000 or so clones, roughly 94% of which are singletons. Sequencing was performed on non-Treg CD4+ T cells sorted from blood. Receptors were obtained from a human donor in good health.

The V gene is TRBV11-2, the J gene TRBJ2-2, with TRBD2 as a possible D gene (5 bases). CDR3 length: 14 residues. The germline V and J ends were trimmed by 3 bases and 5 bases, with 10 bases remaining between them. Germline V gene sequence: CDR1 SGHAT, CDR2 FQNNGV. The DNA of the CDR3 is TGTGCCAGCAGCTTTTTTTCGGGAACCGGGGAGCTGTTTTTT. It specifies CASSFFSGTGELFF.

This chain joins TRBV4-2 and TRBJ2-1, with TRBD1 matching over 7 bases. The trim removed 4 bases at V and 4 bases at J, leaving 10 bases unmatched. The CDR3 extends over 16 amino acids. The germline CDR1 and CDR2 sequences are LGHNA and YNFKEQ. CDR3 sequence (DNA): TGTGCCAGCAGCCTAAACTGGGACAGTAAGTACAATGAGCAGTTCTTC. Amino acids: CASSLNWDSKYNEQFF.

The CDR3 reads CASSEATSNQPQHF. The CDR3 DNA reads as TGTGCCAGCAGTGAAGCAACCAGCAATCAGCCCCAGCATTTT. The chain recombines TRBV2 with TRBJ1-5; D gene ambiguous. The CDR3 is 14 residues long. Germline V gene sequence: CDR1 SNHLY, CDR2 FYNNEI. Between the trimmed V and J ends, which lost 0 bases and 1 base, there was a span of 4 bases.

V usage is TRBV9 and J usage is TRBJ1-1, with unresolved D. V was clipped by 0 bases and J by 3 bases, with 6 bases between them. This CDR3 has 13 residues. CDR1 is SGDLS and CDR2 is YYNGEE in the germline V gene. CDR3 amino acids: CASSVVLDTEAFF. The DNA for the CDR3 is TGTGCCAGCAGCGTAGTGTTGGACACTGAAGCTTTCTTT.

This clone was detected once. The rearrangement uses TRBV13 and TRBJ2-7; TRBD1 matches at 10 bases. This CDR3 spans 17 amino acids. Per the germline V gene, CDR1 is PRHDT and CDR2 is FYEKMQ (reference sequence). The ends lost 5 bases at V and 6 bases at J; junction bases unmatched: 16. This CDR3 reads CASSPPHSGTGEREQYF. In DNA, the CDR3 is TGTGCCAGCAGCCCGCCACACTCCGGGACAGGGGAACGCGAGCAGTACTTC.

The gene calls are TRBV7-2 and TRBJ2-3; 7 bases align to TRBD1. The germline gives CDR1 SGHTA, CDR2 FQGNSA. The junction had 7 bases not matched to a gene; V was cut back by 8 bases and J by 2 bases. This CDR3 spans 14 amino acids. The DNA of the CDR3 is TGTGCCAGCCGGGTACAGGGGATCACAGATACGCAGTATTTT. Encoded protein: CASRVQGITDTQYF.

The chain couples TRBV10-1 to TRBJ1-4; D gene uncertain. The germline gives CDR1 WNHNN, CDR2 SYGVQD (reference sequence). The CDR3 extends over 15 amino acids. V dropped 8 bases and J dropped 8 bases, with 21 bases sitting between them. The CDR3 sequence is CASRDTPTRREKLFF. CDR3 sequence (DNA): TGCGCCAGCCGAGACACCCCGACCCGCAGGGAAAAACTGTTTTTT.

V usage is TRBV7-2 and J usage is TRBJ2-2; D is perhaps TRBD2 (6 bases). Germline assignment: CDR1 SGHTA and CDR2 FQGNSA. Trimming took 3 bases from V and 0 from J, leaving 17 bases between them. This CDR3 is built from 18 residues. The CDR3 region is CASSLRGGTYSNTGELFF. CDR3 coding DNA: TGTGCCAGCAGCTTGAGGGGCGGGACGTACTCGAACACCGGGGAGCTGTTTTTT.

The V call is TRBV5-1, the J call TRBJ2-3, with 8 bases matching TRBD2. The J segment lost 0 bases and the V segment lost 0 bases, leaving 6 bases of the junction unmatched. The CDR3 runs to 17 residues. Germline V gene sequence: CDR1 SGHRS, CDR2 YFSETQ. CDR3 residues: CASSLAVAGLSTDTQYF. In DNA, the CDR3 is TGCGCCAGCAGCTTGGCGGTAGCGGGGTTAAGCACAGATACGCAGTATTTT.

The rearrangement links TRBV5-1 to TRBJ2-6; unclear D gene. V lost 5 bases to trimming and J lost 1 base, with 10 bases between them. Germline V gives CDR1 SGHRS, CDR2 YFSETQ. The CDR3 has 15 residues. The CDR3 protein is CASRRTVSGANVLTF. In DNA, the CDR3 is TGCGCCAGCAGGCGTACAGTGTCTGGGGCCAACGTCCTGACTTTC. Drawing the rest from reference TRBV5-1 and TRBJ2-6, the complete variable domain is KAGVTQTPRYLIKTRGQQVTLSCSPISGHRSVSWYQQTPGQGLQFLFEYFSETQRNKGNFPGRFSGRQFSNSRSEMNVSTLELGDSALYLCASRRTVSGANVLTFGAGSRLTVL.

The chain links TRBV27 to TRBJ1-1; D call uncertain. The CDR3 has 16 amino acids. Trimming shortened V by 4 bases and J by 0 bases, and 15 bases separated the two germline ends. The germline CDR1 and CDR2 sequences are MNHEY and SMNVEV (reference sequence). The CDR3 loop is CASSSLLGQLNTEAFF. The CDR3 DNA reads as TGTGCCAGCAGTTCTTTATTAGGGCAGTTGAACACTGAAGCTTTCTTT.

The V gene is TRBV6-1, the J gene TRBJ2-6; possible D gene TRBD2, 5 bases. The V end lost 5 bases, the J end lost 4 bases, and 12 bases lay between the germline ends. Germline V gene sequence: CDR1 MNHNS, CDR2 SASEGT. This CDR3 spans 15 amino acids. The CDR3 nucleotides are TGTGCCAGCAGTAGAGGGATAGGAGGGGCCAACGTCCTGACTTTC. Translated: CASSRGIGGANVLTF.

This clone was seen just once. The chain has TRBV14 and TRBJ1-2, with D unclear. Germline CDR1 reads SGHDN; CDR2 reads FVKESK. V dropped 0 bases and J dropped 5 bases, with 7 bases sitting between them. CDR3 size: 13 residues. The CDR3 DNA sequence: TGTGCCAGCAGCCAAGATGTCGGATATGGCTACACCTTC. This gives the protein CASSQDVGYGYTF.

The chain recombines TRBV10-3 with TRBJ2-7; TRBD1 or TRBD2 may be the D gene (6 bases each). The V gene lost 10 bases and the J gene lost 3 bases, with 19 bases spanning the gap. The CDR3 sequence is 14 residues long. CDR1 and CDR2 from the germline V gene are ENHRY and SYGVKD. CDR3 region: CATRGQYSFYEQYF. Here the CDR3 DNA reads TGTGCCACCCGGGGGCAGTACTCGTTCTACGAGCAGTACTTC.